The subject of this entry is one T cell receptor beta chain. There is no known antigen for this receptor. No base quality values were provided; no much bigger clone lies one nucleotide off. The entry originates in a study of CD8 T cells in Susac syndrome (dated by TCRdb to between 2018 and 2021). Regarding the complete study: The study used repertoire sequencing to test whether antigen drove CD8+ T cell activation and differentiation in Susac syndrome. The clonality of the CD8+ T cell repertoire was compared across approximately 11 healthy donors, some 14 Susac syndrome patients and around 16 multiple sclerosis patients.

Study-wide findings and limitations: The study acknowledged that relatively few individuals were included in the TCR sequencing and HLA analysis.

RNA was extracted using the RNeasy kit, and about 0.45 to 1 microgram was reverse transcribed with random hexamers. TCR beta CDR3 regions were amplified with the immunoSEQ multiplex PCR assay covering 54 Vbeta and 13 Jbeta segments. PCR amplification bias was corrected using a synthetic template baseline for primer optimization and computational correction. On the authors' methods: Reads were annotated to V, D and J genes per IMGT and analyzed with immunoSEQ Analyzer, keeping only productive sequences. Clonality was calculated as one minus the Shannon entropy normalized by log2 of the number of productive unique sequences. Public and private clones were assessed among the 100 most prevalent clones of each patient and control. A clone was defined as Susac-specific if it was absent from the healthy and MS cohorts, from around 960 published viral clones and from other ImmuneACCESS disease sequences. TCRdb took the public reads, trimmed them with fastp at Q25, ran MiXCR for clone calling and kept in-frame beta chains. Rows are unified per CDR3 protein, each entry keeping the most common DNA and genes. It is TCRdb's table, rather than the study itself, that gives the V and J calls and clone size. The sample has under 200,000 distinct CDR3 sequences on record, about 95% of them singletons. The top ten clones comprise 0.15% to 0.2% of the sample.

V is pared back by 8 bases and J by 3 bases, with 11 bases lying between the germline termini. Sequences PRHDT (CDR1) and FYEKMQ (CDR2) are obtained from the germline V gene (reference sequence). Counted from cysteine to phenylalanine, this CDR3 has 13 amino acids. Only the CDR3 portion is preserved as DNA: 39 bases, with reading frame beginning at the first base. Peripheral blood CD8+ and CD4+ T cells from healthy donors, Susac syndrome patients and multiple sclerosis patients were profiled using high-throughput TCR beta sequencing. Multiple sclerosis controls were treatment-naive patients with stable or active relapsing-remitting disease fulfilling revised McDonald criteria. Bulk CD8+ and CD4+ T cells were purified magnetically by negative isolation, whereas CD8+ TEMRA cells were enriched by FACS. Blood was drawn into EDTA tubes, processed within 24 hours, and PBMCs were isolated by density gradient centrifugation. PBMCs intended for TCR sequencing were cryopreserved in liquid nitrogen and thawed later in a water bath at 37 degrees C. The sorted or isolated CD4+, CD8+ and CD8+ TEMRA cells had a purity of 90% or higher.

The TCR originated in a human donor with multiple sclerosis. The rearrangement combines TRBV13 with TRBJ2-1; the D segment might be TRBD1 or TRBD2, since each matches 6 bases. Sequences were obtained from CD8+ T cells from PBMCs. The nucleotide sequence is given as TGTGCCAGCTGGGGGGCCGGCTACAATGAGCAGTTCTTC. The encoded protein is CASWGAGYNEQFF.